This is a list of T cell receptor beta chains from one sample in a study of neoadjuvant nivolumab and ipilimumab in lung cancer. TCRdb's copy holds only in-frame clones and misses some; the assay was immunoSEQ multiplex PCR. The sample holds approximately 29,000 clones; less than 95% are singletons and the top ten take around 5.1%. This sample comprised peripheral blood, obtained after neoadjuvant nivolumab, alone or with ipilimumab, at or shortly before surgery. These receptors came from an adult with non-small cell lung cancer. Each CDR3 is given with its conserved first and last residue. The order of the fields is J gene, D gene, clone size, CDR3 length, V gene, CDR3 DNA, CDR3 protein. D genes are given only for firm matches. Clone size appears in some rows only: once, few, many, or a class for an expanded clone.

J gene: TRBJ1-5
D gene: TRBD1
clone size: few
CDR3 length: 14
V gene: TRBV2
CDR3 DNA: TGTGCCAGCAGTGCACAGGGGGCAAATCAGCCCCAGCATTTT
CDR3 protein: CASSAQGANQPQHF

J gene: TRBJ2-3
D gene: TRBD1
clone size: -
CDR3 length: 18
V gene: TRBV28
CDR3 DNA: TGTGCCAGCAGTTTAATGGCAGGCCAGGGGGACCTCACAGATACGCAGTATTTT
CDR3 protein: CASSLMAGQGDLTDTQYF

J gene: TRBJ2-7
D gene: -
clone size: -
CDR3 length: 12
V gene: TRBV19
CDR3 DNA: TGTGCCAGTGGATGGTCTTCCGGCGAGCAGTACTTC
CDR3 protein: CASGWSSGEQYF

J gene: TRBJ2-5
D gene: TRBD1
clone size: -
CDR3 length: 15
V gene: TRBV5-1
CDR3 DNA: TGCGCCAGCAGCTTAGGGACAGGGGCCGGTGATGCCCAGTACTTC
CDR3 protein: CASSLGTGAGDAQYF

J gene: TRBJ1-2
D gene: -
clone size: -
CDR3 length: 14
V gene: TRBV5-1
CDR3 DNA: TGCGCCAGCAGCCGGGCGGGGGAGGACTATGGCTACACCTTC
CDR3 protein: CASSRAGEDYGYTF

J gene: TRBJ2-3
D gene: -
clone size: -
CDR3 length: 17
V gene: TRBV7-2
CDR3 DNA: TGTGCCAGCAGCCCCGGAGGGAGGGGGACTACTACAGATACGCAGTATTTT
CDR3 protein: CASSPGGRGTTTDTQYF

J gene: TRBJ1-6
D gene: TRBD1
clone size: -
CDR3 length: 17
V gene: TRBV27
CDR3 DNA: TGTGCCAGCACAGTTTTCCCCCCCGGGACAGAAAATTCACCCCTCCACTTT
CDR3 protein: CASTVFPPGTENSPLHF

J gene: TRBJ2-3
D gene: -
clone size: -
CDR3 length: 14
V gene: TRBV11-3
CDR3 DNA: TGTGCCAGCAGCTTAGGGGCTCGCACAGATACGCAGTATTTT
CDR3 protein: CASSLGARTDTQYF

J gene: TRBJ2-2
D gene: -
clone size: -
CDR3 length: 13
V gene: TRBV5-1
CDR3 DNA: TGCGCCAGCAGAGCAGGAGGGACCGGGGAGCTGTTTTTT
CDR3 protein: CASRAGGTGELFF

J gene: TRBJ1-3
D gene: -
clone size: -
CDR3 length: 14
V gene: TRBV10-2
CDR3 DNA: TGCGCCAGCAGGGGTGGGACAACTGGAAACACCATATATTTT
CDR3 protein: CASRGGTTGNTIYF

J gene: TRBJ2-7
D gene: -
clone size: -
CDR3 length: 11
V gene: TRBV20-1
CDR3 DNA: TGCAGTGCCTCGAGAGGGGGCGAGCAGTACTTC
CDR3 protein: CSASRGGEQYF

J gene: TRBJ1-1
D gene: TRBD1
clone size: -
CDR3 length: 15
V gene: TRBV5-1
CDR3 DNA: TGCGCCAGCAGCTTAACAGGGGAGAAGAACACTGAAGCTTTCTTT
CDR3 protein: CASSLTGEKNTEAFF

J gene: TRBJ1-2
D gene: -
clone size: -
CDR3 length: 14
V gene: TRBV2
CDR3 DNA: TGTGCCAGCAGTGATTCCACAACGCGCTATGGCTACACCTTC
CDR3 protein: CASSDSTTRYGYTF

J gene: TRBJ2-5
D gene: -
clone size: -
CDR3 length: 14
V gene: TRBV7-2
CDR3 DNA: TGTGCCAGCAGCCGGATCCAGGGGAAAGAGACCCAGTACTTC
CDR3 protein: CASSRIQGKETQYF

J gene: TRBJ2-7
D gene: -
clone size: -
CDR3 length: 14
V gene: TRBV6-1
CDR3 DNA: TGTGCCAGCAGTGCGGTTTTCGGATCCTACGAGCAGTACTTC
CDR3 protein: CASSAVFGSYEQYF

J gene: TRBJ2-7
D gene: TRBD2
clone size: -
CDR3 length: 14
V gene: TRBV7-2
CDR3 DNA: TGTGCCAGCAGTGATACTAGCGGGGGCTACGAGCAGTACTTC
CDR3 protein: CASSDTSGGYEQYF

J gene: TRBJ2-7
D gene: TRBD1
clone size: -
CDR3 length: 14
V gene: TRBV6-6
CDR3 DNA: TGTGCCAGCAGTTCCACGACAGGGTCCTACGAGCAGTACTTC
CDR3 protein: CASSSTTGSYEQYF

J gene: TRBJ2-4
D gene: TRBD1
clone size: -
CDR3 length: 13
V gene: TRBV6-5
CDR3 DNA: TGTGCCAGCAGTTTCAACAGGGGTGACATTCAGTACTTC
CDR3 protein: CASSFNRGDIQYF

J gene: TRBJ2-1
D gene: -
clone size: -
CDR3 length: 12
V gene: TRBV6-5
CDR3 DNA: TGTGCCAGCAGAGACGAAGTTTATGAGCAGTTCTTC
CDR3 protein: CASRDEVYEQFF

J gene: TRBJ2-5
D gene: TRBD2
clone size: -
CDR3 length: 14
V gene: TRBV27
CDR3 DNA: TGTGCCAGCAAAGAGCGGGGGGGCTGGGAGACCCAGTACTTC
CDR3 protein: CASKERGGWETQYF

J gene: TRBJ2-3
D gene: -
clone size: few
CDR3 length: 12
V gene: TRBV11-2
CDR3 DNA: TGTGCCAGCAGCTTAGCACAGGGTACGCAGTATTTT
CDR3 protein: CASSLAQGTQYF

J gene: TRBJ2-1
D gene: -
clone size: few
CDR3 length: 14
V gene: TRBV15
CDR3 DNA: TGTGCCACCAGCAGCCCTTACAATTTGGGTGAGCAGTTCTTC
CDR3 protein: CATSSPYNLGEQFF

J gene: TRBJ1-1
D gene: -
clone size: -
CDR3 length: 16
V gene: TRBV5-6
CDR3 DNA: TGTGCCAGCAGCCCACGATGGGGGGGGCCGGCTTCATTGGCTTTCTTT
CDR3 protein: CASSPRWGGPASLAFF

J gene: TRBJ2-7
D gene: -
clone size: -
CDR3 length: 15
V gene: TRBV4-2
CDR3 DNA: TGTGCCAGCAGCCAAGACCAGGGCAGGACCTACGAGCAGTACTTC
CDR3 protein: CASSQDQGRTYEQYF

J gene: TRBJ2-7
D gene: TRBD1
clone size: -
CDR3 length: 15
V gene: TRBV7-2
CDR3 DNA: TGTGCCAGCAGCCCACGGACAGGGTGGAGGTACGAGCAGTACTTC
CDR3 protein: CASSPRTGWRYEQYF

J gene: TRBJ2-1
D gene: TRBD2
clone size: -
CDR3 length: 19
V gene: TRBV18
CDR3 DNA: TGTGCCAGCTCACCGTCTGTTCGGGGGGGCGGACCCGCCTACAATGAGCAGTTCTTC
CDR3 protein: CASSPSVRGGGPAYNEQFF

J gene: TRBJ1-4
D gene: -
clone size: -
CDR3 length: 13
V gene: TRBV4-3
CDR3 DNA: TGCGCCAGCAGCCAACGAGCAGGGGAAAAACTGTTTTTT
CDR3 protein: CASSQRAGEKLFF

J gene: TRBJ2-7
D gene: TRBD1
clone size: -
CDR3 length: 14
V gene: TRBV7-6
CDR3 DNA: TGTGCCAGCAGTCCGAGACCAGACAGGGGCGAGCAGTACTTC
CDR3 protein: CASSPRPDRGEQYF

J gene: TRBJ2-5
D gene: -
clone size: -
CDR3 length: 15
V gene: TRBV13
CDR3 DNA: TGTGCCAGCAGCTTAGGGGGGGGAACCCAAGAGACCCAGTACTTC
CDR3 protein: CASSLGGGTQETQYF

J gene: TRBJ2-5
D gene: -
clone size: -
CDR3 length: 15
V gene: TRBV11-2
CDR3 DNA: TGTGCCAGCAGCTTAGATAGGGGACCCCTGGCGACCCAGTACTTC
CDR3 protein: CASSLDRGPLATQYF

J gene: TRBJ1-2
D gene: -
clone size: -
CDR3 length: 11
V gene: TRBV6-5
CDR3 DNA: TGTGCCAGCAGTTCCGATCAGGGCTACACCTTC
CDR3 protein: CASSSDQGYTF

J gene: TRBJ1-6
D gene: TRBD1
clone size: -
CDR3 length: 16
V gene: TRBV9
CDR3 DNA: TGTGCCAGCAGCCGAAGTTGGGACAGGGGTAATTCACCCCTCCACTTT
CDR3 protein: CASSRSWDRGNSPLHF

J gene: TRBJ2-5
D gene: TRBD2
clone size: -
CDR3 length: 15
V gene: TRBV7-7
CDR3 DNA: TGTGCCAGCAGCTTGGGCGGGGGGCTCCAAGAGACCCAGTACTTC
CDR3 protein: CASSLGGGLQETQYF

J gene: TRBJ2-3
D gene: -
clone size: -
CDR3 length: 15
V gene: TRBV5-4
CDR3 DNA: TGTGCCAGCAGCTTGGTGGCGGGGAGCACAGATACGCAGTATTTT
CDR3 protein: CASSLVAGSTDTQYF

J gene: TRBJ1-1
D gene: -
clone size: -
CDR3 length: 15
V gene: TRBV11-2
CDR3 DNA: TGTGCCAGCAGCTCATCCAGGACAGCCAACACTGAAGCTTTCTTT
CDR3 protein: CASSSSRTANTEAFF

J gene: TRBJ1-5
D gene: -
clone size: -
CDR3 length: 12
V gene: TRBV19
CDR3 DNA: TGTGCCAGTAGTGACCCAAATCAGCCCCAGCATTTT
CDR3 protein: CASSDPNQPQHF